The 31 T cell receptor beta chains reported below all come from one sample, sequenced in a study of radiotherapy plus CTLA-4 blockade in lung cancer. Using immunoSEQ multiplex PCR, the repertoire was profiled, and TCRdb retains in-frame clones only, with some absent. Among 55,000 to 80,000 clones listed, around nine tenths were seen once. This specimen consisted of peripheral blood, obtained from a patient treated with radiotherapy plus ipilimumab. These receptor sequences come from a human donor with non-small cell lung cancer that progressed on radiotherapy plus ipilimumab.

The chain has TRBV19 and TRBJ2-3; D might be TRBD2 (6 bases). V dropped 6 bases and J dropped 3 bases, with 10 bases sitting between them. Germline-derived CDR1 and CDR2 are LNHDA and SQIVND (reference sequence). CDR3 length equals 13 residues. CDR3 region: CASREGSTDTQYF. The CDR3 region has the DNA TGTGCCAGTAGGGAGGGAAGTACAGATACGCAGTATTTT.

The V and J genes are TRBV7-8 and TRBJ2-7; D may be TRBD1 (5 bases). Germline loops: CDR1 SGHVS, CDR2 FQNEAQ. V lost 4 bases, J lost 3 bases, and 19 bases lay in between. The CDR3 runs 16 residues. CDR3 amino acids: CASSYSRTPLNYEQYV. The CDR3 DNA reads as TGTGCCAGCAGCTACTCAAGGACACCACTTAACTACGAGCAGTACGTC.

This chain joins TRBV12-5 and TRBJ1-3, with 7 bases aligning to TRBD1. The CDR3 has 14 residues. Germline V gene sequence: CDR1 LGHNT, CDR2 FRNRAP. V lost 6 bases and J lost 0; bases outside the gene matches: 2. The CDR3 DNA reads TGTGCTAGTGGACAGGGGAGCTCTGGAAACACCATATATTTT. Translating it yields CASGQGSSGNTIYF.

V usage is TRBV9 and J usage is TRBJ2-1; possibly TRBD2 for D (6 bases). CDR3 length: 14 amino acids. From germline, CDR1 is SGDLS and CDR2 YYNGEE. Trimming removed 1 base at V and 5 bases at J, with 10 bases between. CDR3 sequence: CASSVRVADNEQFF. The CDR3 DNA is TGTGCCAGCAGCGTAAGGGTAGCGGACAATGAGCAGTTCTTC. Using reference TRBV9 and TRBJ2-1 for the parts outside the CDR3, the full variable domain is DSGVTQTPKHLITATGQRVTLRCSPRSGDLSVYWYQQSLDQGLQFLIQYYNGEERAKGNILERFSAQQFPDLHSELNLSSLELGDSALYFCASSVRVADNEQFFGPGTRLTVL.

The gene calls are TRBV7-8 and TRBJ2-7, with D tentatively TRBD2 (5 bases). The CDR3 is 14 amino acids. Germline values: CDR1 SGHVS, CDR2 FQNEAQ. Trimming stripped 3 bases from V and 1 base from J, with 10 bases between. In DNA form, the CDR3 reads TGTGCCAGCAGCTTGAGGGTAGGGTCCTACGAGCAGTACGTC. Protein: CASSLRVGSYEQYV.

The V gene is TRBV30, the J gene TRBJ2-7, with 11 bases matching TRBD1. The CDR3 is 16 amino acids. V shed 1 base, J shed 4 bases, and the junction held 9 bases outside the gene matches. From germline, CDR1 is GTSNPN and CDR2 SVGIG (reference sequence). Written as DNA, the CDR3 is TGTGCCTGGAGTGCCGGGACAGGGGGTTCGTCGTACGAGCAGTACTTC. This sequence encodes CAWSAGTGGSSYEQYF.

V is TRBV19 and J is TRBJ1-3; D gene uncertain. CDR3 length equals 14 residues. CDR1 is LNHDA and CDR2 is SQIVND in the germline V gene (reference sequence). V was trimmed by 5 bases and J by 0 bases, leaving 8 bases between them. The CDR3 coding sequence is TGTGCCAGTAGTCTGGATAGCTCTGGAAACACCATATATTTT. As protein: CASSLDSSGNTIYF.

This chain links TRBV6-6 with TRBJ1-1; 8 positions agree with TRBD1. The germline gives CDR1 MNHNY, CDR2 SVGAGI (reference sequence). The CDR3 is 13 amino acids. With V trimmed by 7 bases and J by 6 bases, 7 bases remained unmatched. In DNA, the CDR3 is TGTGCCAGCACCCTAGACAGGGGCTCTGAAGCTTTCTTT. Encoded protein: CASTLDRGSEAFF.

V and J are TRBV28 and TRBJ1-4; no clear D. CDR1 and CDR2 from the germline V gene are MDHEN and SYDVKM. This CDR3 spans 18 amino acids. Trimming removed 2 bases at V and 10 bases at J, with 26 bases between. In DNA form, the CDR3 reads TGTGCCAGCAGTTTAAGGGCCCCCTCAGGAGGGATCTTCAGAAAACTGTTTTTT. Its translation: CASSLRAPSGGIFRKLFF.

The chain recombines TRBV7-9 with TRBJ1-2, with 7 bases fitting TRBD1. Germline-derived CDR1 and CDR2 are SEHNR and FQNEAQ (reference sequence). The CDR3 contains 13 residues. J lost 4 bases, V lost 5 bases, and 4 bases had no gene match. CDR3 region: CASSLGQIYGYTF. DNA of the CDR3: TGTGCCAGCAGCCTGGGACAGATCTATGGCTACACCTTC.

This chain joins TRBV18 and TRBJ1-4; D is unresolved. Per germline, CDR1 KGHSH and CDR2 LQKENI. The V end lost 2 bases, the J end lost 8 bases, and 6 bases lay between the germline ends. This CDR3 spans 12 amino acids. CDR3 protein: CASSPIGEKLFF. The CDR3 DNA sequence: TGTGCCAGCTCACCAATAGGGGAAAAACTGTTTTTT.

This clone was observed a few times. This chain links TRBV7-2 with TRBJ2-7, with 7 positions matching TRBD1. Per the germline V gene, CDR1 is SGHTA and CDR2 is FQGNSA. The length of the CDR3 is 15 residues. V shed 0 bases and J 5 bases; nucleotides not matched to a gene: 7. CDR3 nucleotide sequence: TGTGCCAGCAGCTTAGCAGGGGGCATAGGGCACGAGCAGTACGTC. It translates to CASSLAGGIGHEQYV.

V gene TRBV7-9 combines with J gene TRBJ1-1; D is perhaps TRBD1 (5 bases). CDR1 SEHNR and CDR2 FQNEAQ come from the germline V gene (reference sequence). The CDR3 contains 15 residues. The ends were cut back, 5 bases at V and 2 bases at J, with 15 bases in the middle. The CDR3 DNA follows: TGTGCCAGCAGCAAAAGGGACGCCGCAAACACTGAAGCTTTCTTT. This gives the protein CASSKRDAANTEAFF.

This sequence joins TRBV19 and TRBJ2-5, with 7 bases matching TRBD1. The CDR3 contains 13 residues. Germline assignment: CDR1 LNHDA and CDR2 SQIVND (reference sequence). Trimming removed 5 bases from V and 4 bases from J; junction bases left unmatched: 4. Here the CDR3 DNA reads TGTGCCAGTAGTGACAGGGTCGGAGAGACCCAGTACTTC. Translation: CASSDRVGETQYF.

This rearrangement joins TRBV21-1 to TRBJ2-7. TRBV21-1 is a documented pseudogene. This CDR3 has 15 amino acids. The CDR3 DNA is TGTGCCAGCAGCAATAGGGACGGCAGCTCCTACGAGCAGTACTTC. This translates into CASSNRDGSSYEQYF.

As DNA, the CDR3 is TGTGCCAGCAGTTCCTACTGGGGGGGACAGAGCAATCAGCCCCAGCATTTT. Translation gives CASSSYWGGQSNQPQHF. This rearrangement joins TRBV28 to TRBJ1-5; 7 nucleotides match TRBD1. The V and J ends lost 4 bases and 1 base, in that order; junction bases with no gene match: 10. CDR1 and CDR2 from the germline V gene are MDHEN and SYDVKM. The CDR3 is made up of 17 amino acids.

The V and J genes are TRBV9 and TRBJ1-3; D remains unclear. V was shortened by 4 bases and J by 7 bases, with 15 bases between the two germline ends. This CDR3 is 14 amino acids long. Germline-derived CDR1 and CDR2 are SGDLS and YYNGEE. The CDR3 coding sequence is TGTGCCAGCAGCACCCGACCGGAAGGGAACACCATATATTTT. Translating gives CASSTRPEGNTIYF.

V usage is TRBV7-3 and J usage is TRBJ2-7; D uncertain. Trimming stripped 4 bases from V and 3 bases from J, with 13 bases between. The CDR3 covers 14 residues. Germline CDR1 is SGHTA and CDR2 is FQGTGA. CDR3 DNA sequence: TGTGCCAGCAGCTCTACCCTCCCACGCTACGAGCAGTACTTC. It translates to CASSSTLPRYEQYF.

This chain uses TRBV30 with TRBJ1-4, with D possibly matching TRBD1 (5 bases). The CDR3 is 12 amino acids. V was cut by 1 base and J by 7 bases, with 7 bases left in between. In germline, CDR1 is GTSNPN, CDR2 SVGIG (reference sequence). The CDR3 DNA is TGTGCCTGGAGTGCGCAGGGTGAAAAACTGTTTTTT. Its translation: CAWSAQGEKLFF.

V gene TRBV28 combines with J gene TRBJ2-6; D is undetermined. Looked up from germline, CDR1 is MDHEN and CDR2 is SYDVKM. The CDR3 spans 13 residues. V lost 8 bases, J lost 0 bases, and 5 bases lay in between. DNA for the CDR3: TGTGCCAGCCGCATCTCTGGGGCCAACGTCCTGACTTTC. Protein product: CASRISGANVLTF.

V and J are TRBV5-6 and TRBJ2-3, with 7 bases that match TRBD1. Germline CDR1 reads SGHDT; CDR2 reads YYEEEE. The CDR3 runs to 15 residues. Losses at the gene ends were 3 bases for V and 4 bases for J; bases not matched to a gene: 8. CDR3 residues: CASSSQGVKADTQYF. The CDR3 DNA sequence: TGTGCCAGCAGCTCCCAGGGGGTTAAGGCAGATACGCAGTATTTT.

The chain couples TRBV5-8 to TRBJ1-1, with no clear D. The CDR3 spans 14 residues. Deletions cut 1 base from V and 0 bases from J, with 7 bases between. Germline values: CDR1 SGHTS, CDR2 YDEGEE. The CDR3 bases are TGTGCCAGCAGCTTGAGGCAGATGAACACTGAAGCTTTCTTT. Its protein product is CASSLRQMNTEAFF.

The chain employs TRBV7-9 and TRBJ1-1, with D possibly matching TRBD1 (5 bases). Trimming cost V 3 bases and J 6 bases, with 17 bases left between them. Germline CDR1 SEHNR, CDR2 FQNEAQ (reference sequence). The CDR3 totals 15 residues. CDR3: CASSFPSGLRAEAFF. CDR3 coding DNA: TGTGCCAGCAGCTTTCCCTCAGGGTTAAGGGCTGAAGCTTTCTTT.

This clone was seen just once. The gene calls are TRBV5-8 and TRBJ2-7; 9 bases align to TRBD1. The length of the CDR3 is 15 residues. Germline trimming cut 0 bases from V and 3 bases from J; bases unmatched to any gene: 4. Germline V gene sequence: CDR1 SGHTS, CDR2 YDEGEE. CDR3 DNA: TGTGCCAGCAGCTTGGCCGGGACAGGGAACTACGAGCAGTACTTC. It specifies CASSLAGTGNYEQYF.

This clone was counted only a few times. The J gene is TRBJ1-6, the V gene TRBV6-4; D not certain. This CDR3 comprises 12 residues. Germline V gene sequence: CDR1 MRHNA, CDR2 SNTAGT. Trimming stripped 0 bases from V and 9 bases from J, with 3 bases between. DNA of the CDR3: TGTGCCAGCAGTGACTCGGGTTCACCCCTCCACTTT. Protein sequence: CASSDSGSPLHF.

The chain is built from TRBV27 and TRBJ1-5; D gene uncertain. Germline CDR1 reads MNHEY; CDR2 reads SMNVEV (reference sequence). V was cut by 1 base and J by 2 bases, with 6 bases left in between. The CDR3 sequence is 14 residues long. In nucleotides, the CDR3 is TGTGCCAGCAGTTTATTGGGCGGCAATCAGCCCCAGCATTTT. Translating it yields CASSLLGGNQPQHF.

This clone appeared a single time. The chain joins TRBV10-2 to TRBJ1-1, with D tentatively TRBD1 (5 bases). The CDR3 runs 16 residues. The germline gives CDR1 WSHSY, CDR2 SAAADI. V was shortened by 4 bases and J by 1 base, with 16 bases between the two germline ends. CDR3 amino acids: CASSVYRGGENTEAFF. DNA for the CDR3: TGCGCCAGCAGTGTTTACCGGGGGGGAGAGAACACTGAAGCTTTCTTT.

The V and J genes are TRBV5-1 and TRBJ2-3; tentatively, D is TRBD1 (5 bases). The CDR3 consists of 15 residues. Germline V CDR1 and CDR2: SGHRS, YFSETQ. Trimming pared 6 bases from V and 0 bases from J, leaving 14 bases between. The CDR3 sequence: CASTTLGQSTDTQYF. DNA for the CDR3: TGCGCCAGCACCACACTGGGGCAGAGCACAGATACGCAGTATTTT.

The rearrangement links TRBV7-9 to TRBJ2-2, with no clear D. Trimming took off 4 bases at V and 8 bases at J, with 17 bases between the two ends. Germline loops: CDR1 SEHNR, CDR2 FQNEAQ (reference sequence). The CDR3 is 15 residues long. The CDR3, as DNA: TGTGCCAGCAGCTCTGCGACCCGCCCGGATGGGGAGCTGTTTTTT. As protein: CASSSATRPDGELFF.

This chain uses TRBV11-2 with TRBJ2-5, with no clear D. The V gene's germline CDR1 is SGHAT and CDR2 FQNNGV. CDR3 length equals 13 residues. Between the trimmed V and J ends, which lost 4 bases and 5 bases, there was a span of 11 bases. The DNA for the CDR3 is TGTGCCAGCAGCTCTAACCTTCTCGAGACCCAGTACTTC. Protein product: CASSSNLLETQYF.

The chain is built from TRBV7-2 and TRBJ2-5; D unclear. Trimming pared 5 bases from V and 5 bases from J, leaving 15 bases between. Per germline, CDR1 SGHTA and CDR2 FQGNSA. This CDR3 has 14 amino acids. The CDR3 DNA follows: TGTGCCAGCAGCAAGATTGGGGATCAGGAGACCCAGTACTTC. Protein: CASSKIGDQETQYF.